This T cell receptor beta chain was retrieved from a study of PD-1 blockade in mismatch repair-deficient tumors. Turning to the study itself: All were previously treated, progressing patients with approximately 12 mismatch repair-deficient cancer types.

The study's findings and limits: Rapid post-treatment expansion, then contraction, generally preceding radiologic response, marked tumor-resident clones.

Mismatch repair deficiency was confirmed in all patients, by PCR or immunohistochemistry. The TCR-sequenced patients were a few responders to pembrolizumab. Profiling relied on immunoSEQ multiplex PCR, and the TCRdb table lists in-frame clones only, not all of them. The sample lists around 52,000 clones; over 70% were seen once. About this clone: Its antigen is not identified.

The clonotype comes from an adult with mismatch repair-deficient cancer. The sequencing used peripheral blood, collected about 4.5 months after starting pembrolizumab.

CDR3 protein: CASSLGQGTYGYTF. In DNA, the CDR3 is TGTGCCAGCAGCTTAGGACAGGGGACATATGGCTACACCTTC. The J gene is TRBJ1-2, the V gene TRBV7-3, with 9 bases matching TRBD1. Trimming cost V 2 bases and J 5 bases; bases outside gene matches: 3. Germline CDR1 SGHTA, CDR2 FQGTGA. This CDR3 has 14 residues.